This section outlines one T cell receptor beta chain sequence together with its context. The time point is: peripheral blood 6 weeks after treatment start. Urothelial carcinoma in patients was locally advanced or metastatic. This CDR3 comprises 14 residues. V was shortened by 4 bases and J by 3 bases, with 12 bases between the two germline ends. Germline CDR1 SGHNT, CDR2 YYREEE (reference sequence). The sample originates from a study of PD-L1 blockade in urothelial cancer. Study-level information: Prior exposure to chemotherapy in patients amounted to 0 to 3 regimens received.

Each PCR contained spiked-in synthetic TCR analog templates. Here immunoSEQ multiplex PCR was the method, and the copy in TCRdb shows in-frame clones only, minus some. This table holds 35,000 to 45,000 clones, roughly 80% found once. Sequenced here: PBMCs, sampled around atezolizumab (anti-PD-L1) treatment. The gene calls are TRBV5-4 and TRBJ2-3, with a weak D call TRBD2 (5 bases). The sequence came from a man aged 55 to 69 with urothelial cancer. The CDR3 reads CASSPGEVTDTQYF. The CDR3 region has the DNA TGTGCCAGCAGCCCCGGGGAAGTTACAGATACGCAGTATTTT.